This TCR beta chain was profiled in a study of cytomegalovirus exposure and HLA in healthy donors. Broader study findings: Cytomegalovirus-associated status was assigned to 150 or so TCR beta chains.

As concerns this clone: Its antigen is as yet unknown.

The CDR3 extends over 16 amino acids. With 6 bases clipped from V and 2 bases from J, the junction kept 4 bases outside the gene matches. From germline, CDR1 is ENHRY and CDR2 SYGVKD. Sequencing was performed with immunoSEQ multiplex PCR; in TCRdb, only in-frame clones are kept and a portion is missing. The repertoire holds about 300,000 clones, with roughly 88% as singletons. This clonotype was sampled from a young woman in good health and CMV-seronegative. The specimen was PBMCs. V and J are TRBV10-3 and TRBJ2-2; 12 bases align to TRBD2. CDR3 in DNA: TGTGCCATCAGAGGACTAGCGGGGCCAAACACCGGGGAGCTGTTTTTT. Translating it yields CAIRGLAGPNTGELFF.